This TCR beta chain originates from a study of T cells after posttransplantation cyclophosphamide. General study findings and limits: Later post-transplant blood repertoires were often dominated by donor CD8+ memory clones. After PTCy, TRB diversity resembled that of CNI/methotrexate controls.

For this clone: The antigen is undetermined.

Data came from immunoSEQ multiplex PCR; TCRdb stores just in-frame clones and leaves some out. The data show about 6,800 clones, around nine tenths seen once. Busulfan-fludarabine conditioning, marrow transplant, and cyclophosphamide on days +3 and +4 were administered. This receptor was taken from a male patient aged 55 to 70 who received an allogeneic stem cell transplant from a related donor and was CMV-positive. Some T cells may trace back to the graft donor. Here the sequenced sample was CD8+ T cells sorted from blood, taken after allogeneic stem cell transplant with posttransplant cyclophosphamide.

The CDR3 sequence: CASSVGKGPGTGELFF. The CDR3 bases are TGTGCCAGCAGCGTAGGGAAGGGGCCGGGCACCGGGGAGCTGTTTTTT. The chain joins TRBV9 to TRBJ2-2; D is possibly TRBD1 (5 bases). Germline V gene data show CDR1 as SGDLS and CDR2 as YYNGEE. The V end was cut by 0 bases, the J end by 4 bases, with 13 bases between. This CDR3 contains 16 residues.